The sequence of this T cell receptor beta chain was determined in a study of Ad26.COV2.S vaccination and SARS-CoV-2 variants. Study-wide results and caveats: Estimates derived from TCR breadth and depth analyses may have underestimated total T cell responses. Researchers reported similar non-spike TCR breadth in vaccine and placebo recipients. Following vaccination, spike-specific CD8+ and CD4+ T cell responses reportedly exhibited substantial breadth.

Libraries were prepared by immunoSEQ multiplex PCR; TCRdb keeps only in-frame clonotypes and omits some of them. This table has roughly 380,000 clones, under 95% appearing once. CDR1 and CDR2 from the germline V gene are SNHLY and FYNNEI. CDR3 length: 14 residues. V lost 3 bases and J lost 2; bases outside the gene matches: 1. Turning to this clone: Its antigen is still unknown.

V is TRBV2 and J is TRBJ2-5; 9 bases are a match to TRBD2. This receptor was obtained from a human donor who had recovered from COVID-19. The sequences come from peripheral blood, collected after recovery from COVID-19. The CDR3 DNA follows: TGTGCCAGCAGTGAGCGGGGGGGACAAGAGACCCAGTACTTC. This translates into CASSERGGQETQYF.